This T cell receptor beta chain was identified in a study of shared clonotypes between healthy human individuals. Overall study context: The plates for each donor numbered three CD4 naive, three CD4 memory, two CD8 naive and one CD8 memory.

Germline CDR1 and CDR2: SNHLY and FYNNEI. The CDR3 length is 17 residues. With 1 base removed from V and 6 bases from J, the gap between germline ends came to 20 bases. Only CD45RO-negative cells positively selected for CCR7 counted as naive CD8 cells, so terminally differentiated effector memory CD45RA+ cells were excluded. General observations from the study: Sorted-subset samples were not fully sequenced, rarefaction indicated. Lower generation probabilities were found for non-shared clonotypes than for those shared by all four donors.

Of note for this clone: Its antigen is still unknown.

Researchers ran the assay at a deep level. The assay was immunoSEQ multiplex PCR, and TCRdb's table has in-frame clones only and misses some. The sample has some 2,000,000 clones; 85% to 95% are singletons. The sequenced sample was naive CD8+ T cells sorted from blood. This sequence joins TRBV2 and TRBJ2-3; a weak D match, TRBD1 (6 bases). This sequence originates from a man aged 18 to 29 in good health. The CDR3 region is CASSEGWQGGRGDTQYF. The CDR3 nucleotides read TGTGCCAGCAGTGAAGGGTGGCAGGGTGGAAGGGGGGATACGCAGTATTTT.